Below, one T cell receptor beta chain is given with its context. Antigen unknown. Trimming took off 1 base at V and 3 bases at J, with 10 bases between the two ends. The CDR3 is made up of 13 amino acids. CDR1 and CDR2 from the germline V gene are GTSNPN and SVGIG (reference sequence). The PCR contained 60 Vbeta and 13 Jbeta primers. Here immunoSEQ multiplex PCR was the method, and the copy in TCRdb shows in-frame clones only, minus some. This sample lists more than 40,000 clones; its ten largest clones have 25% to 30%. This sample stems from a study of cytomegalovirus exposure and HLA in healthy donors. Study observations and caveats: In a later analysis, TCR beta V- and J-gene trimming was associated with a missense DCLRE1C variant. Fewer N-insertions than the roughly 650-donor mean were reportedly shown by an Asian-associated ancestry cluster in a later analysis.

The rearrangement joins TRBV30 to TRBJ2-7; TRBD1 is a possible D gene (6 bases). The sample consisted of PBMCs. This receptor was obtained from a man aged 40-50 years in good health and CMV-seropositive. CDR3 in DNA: TGTGCCTGGAGTGGACAGGCAAACTACGAGCAGTACTTC. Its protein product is CAWSGQANYEQYF.